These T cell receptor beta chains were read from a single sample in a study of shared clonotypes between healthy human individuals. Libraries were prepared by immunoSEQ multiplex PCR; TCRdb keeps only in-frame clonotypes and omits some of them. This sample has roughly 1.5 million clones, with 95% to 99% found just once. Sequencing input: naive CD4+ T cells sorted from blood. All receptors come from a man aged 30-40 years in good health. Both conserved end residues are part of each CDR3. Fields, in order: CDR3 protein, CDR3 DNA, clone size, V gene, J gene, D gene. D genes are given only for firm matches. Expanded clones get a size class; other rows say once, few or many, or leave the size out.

CDR3aa: CASSPTGTYNEQFF
CDR3nt: TGTGCCAGCTCACCGACAGGGACCTACAATGAGCAGTTCTTC
abundance: NA
v_gene: TRBV18
j_gene: TRBJ2-1
d_gene: TRBD1

CDR3aa: CASSPRVEYVEQYF
CDR3nt: TGTGCCAGCAGCCCCCGTGTGGAGTATGTCGAGCAGTACTTC
abundance: NA
v_gene: TRBV7-8
j_gene: TRBJ2-7
d_gene: NA

CDR3aa: CASSPNPSGGGITGELFF
CDR3nt: TGTGCCAGCAGCCCGAACCCTAGCGGGGGCGGGATTACCGGGGAGCTGTTTTTT
abundance: NA
v_gene: TRBV4-2
j_gene: TRBJ2-2
d_gene: TRBD2

CDR3aa: CASSQSSRGPGTVVYF
CDR3nt: TGCGCCAGCAGCCAAAGTTCGAGGGGGCCCGGGACAGTGGTGTACTTC
abundance: once
v_gene: TRBV4-3
j_gene: TRBJ2-4
d_gene: TRBD1

CDR3aa: CASSEGGGNQPQHF
CDR3nt: TGTGCCAGCAGTGAAGGGGGAGGCAATCAGCCCCAGCATTTT
abundance: NA
v_gene: TRBV6-1
j_gene: TRBJ1-5
d_gene: NA

CDR3aa: CASSRREGETQYF
CDR3nt: TGTGCCAGCAGTAGAAGGGAGGGTGAGACCCAGTACTTC
abundance: NA
v_gene: TRBV2
j_gene: TRBJ2-5
d_gene: TRBD2

CDR3aa: CASSWDGPYEQYF
CDR3nt: TGCGCCAGCAGCTGGGACGGTCCCTACGAGCAGTACTTC
abundance: NA
v_gene: TRBV5-1
j_gene: TRBJ2-7
d_gene: NA

CDR3aa: CAISAVAGGTNEQFF
CDR3nt: TGTGCCATCAGTGCGGTAGCGGGAGGGACGAATGAGCAGTTCTTC
abundance: NA
v_gene: TRBV10-3
j_gene: TRBJ2-1
d_gene: TRBD2

CDR3aa: CSVVSQIQDTEAFF
CDR3nt: TGCAGCGTTGTTTCCCAAATCCAGGACACTGAAGCTTTCTTT
abundance: NA
v_gene: TRBV29-1
j_gene: TRBJ1-1
d_gene: NA

CDR3aa: CASSIEDEQFF
CDR3nt: TGTGCCAGTAGTATAGAAGATGAGCAGTTCTTC
abundance: NA
v_gene: TRBV19
j_gene: TRBJ2-1
d_gene: NA

CDR3aa: CASSPLTGPSYNEQFF
CDR3nt: TGTGCCAGCAGCCCATTGACTGGGCCCTCCTACAATGAGCAGTTCTTC
abundance: NA
v_gene: TRBV7-2
j_gene: TRBJ2-1
d_gene: NA

CDR3aa: CASSAFLNTEAFF
CDR3nt: TGTGCCAGCAGCGCGTTTTTAAACACTGAAGCTTTCTTT
abundance: NA
v_gene: TRBV9
j_gene: TRBJ1-1
d_gene: NA

CDR3aa: CAISESILGGNQPQHF
CDR3nt: TGTGCCATCAGTGAGTCGATATTAGGGGGGAATCAGCCCCAGCATTTT
abundance: NA
v_gene: TRBV10-3
j_gene: TRBJ1-5
d_gene: NA

CDR3aa: CSTIPSTSGGNYEQYF
CDR3nt: TGCAGCACAATCCCCTCCACTAGCGGGGGGAACTACGAGCAGTACTTC
abundance: once
v_gene: TRBV29-1
j_gene: TRBJ2-7
d_gene: TRBD2

CDR3aa: CASSLAASGSYEQYF
CDR3nt: TGTGCCAGCAGCTTAGCGGCTAGCGGCTCCTACGAGCAGTACTTC
abundance: NA
v_gene: TRBV11-2
j_gene: TRBJ2-7
d_gene: TRBD2

CDR3aa: CASSDGGANTGELFF
CDR3nt: TGTGCCAGCAGTGATGGCGGAGCGAACACCGGGGAGCTGTTTTTT
abundance: NA
v_gene: TRBV2
j_gene: TRBJ2-2
d_gene: NA

CDR3aa: CASSVTLGHFSSGANVLTF
CDR3nt: TGTGCCAGCAGCGTAACCCTGGGACATTTTTCCTCTGGGGCCAACGTCCTGACTTTC
abundance: NA
v_gene: TRBV9
j_gene: TRBJ2-6
d_gene: NA

CDR3aa: CASSLLGFDNEQFF
CDR3nt: TGTGCCAGCAGTTTATTAGGGTTTGACAATGAGCAGTTCTTC
abundance: NA
v_gene: TRBV28
j_gene: TRBJ2-1
d_gene: NA

CDR3aa: CASSYSRGGEQYF
CDR3nt: TGTGCCAGCAGCTACAGTAGGGGCGGGGAGCAGTACTTC
abundance: NA
v_gene: TRBV7-3
j_gene: TRBJ2-7
d_gene: NA

CDR3aa: CASSLVGGLGYEQYF
CDR3nt: TGTGCCAGCAGTTTGGTCGGGGGGCTCGGGTACGAGCAGTACTTC
abundance: NA
v_gene: TRBV28
j_gene: TRBJ2-7
d_gene: NA

CDR3aa: CASRQDLAKLQETQYF
CDR3nt: TGTGCCAGCAGACAAGACCTAGCGAAGCTCCAAGAGACCCAGTACTTC
abundance: NA
v_gene: TRBV11-2
j_gene: TRBJ2-5
d_gene: NA

CDR3aa: CASSPGRNVEQYF
CDR3nt: TGTGCCAGCTCACCAGGGAGGAACGTGGAGCAGTACTTC
abundance: NA
v_gene: TRBV18
j_gene: TRBJ2-7
d_gene: NA

CDR3aa: CASSGAQGRSNYGYTF
CDR3nt: TGTGCCAGCAGCGGAGCCCAGGGCCGGTCGAACTATGGCTACACCTTC
abundance: NA
v_gene: TRBV27
j_gene: TRBJ1-2
d_gene: NA

CDR3aa: CASSYTGKGYTEAFF
CDR3nt: TGTGCCAGCAGCTATACAGGGAAAGGGTACACTGAAGCTTTCTTT
abundance: once
v_gene: TRBV5-6
j_gene: TRBJ1-1
d_gene: NA

CDR3aa: CASSPQGRGYEQYF
CDR3nt: TGTGCCAGCAGCCCCCAGGGTAGAGGCTACGAGCAGTACTTC
abundance: NA
v_gene: TRBV6-5
j_gene: TRBJ2-7
d_gene: NA

CDR3aa: CASSVWRGGSYEQYF
CDR3nt: TGTGCCAGCAGTGTCTGGCGGGGAGGATCCTACGAGCAGTACTTC
abundance: NA
v_gene: TRBV27
j_gene: TRBJ2-7
d_gene: NA

CDR3aa: CASSLVGNEQFF
CDR3nt: TGTGCCAGCAGCTTAGTAGGAAATGAGCAGTTCTTC
abundance: NA
v_gene: TRBV7-2
j_gene: TRBJ2-1
d_gene: NA

CDR3aa: CASSSYSRSTGELFF
CDR3nt: TGCGCCAGCAGCTCCTATAGCCGTAGCACCGGGGAGCTGTTTTTT
abundance: NA
v_gene: TRBV5-1
j_gene: TRBJ2-2
d_gene: NA

CDR3aa: CASSPKGPDTEAFF
CDR3nt: TGTGCCAGCAGCCCCAAAGGACCTGACACTGAAGCTTTCTTT
abundance: NA
v_gene: TRBV5-5
j_gene: TRBJ1-1
d_gene: NA

CDR3aa: CATRQSNTGELFF
CDR3nt: TGTGCCACCAGACAGAGTAACACCGGGGAGCTGTTTTTT
abundance: few
v_gene: TRBV6-4
j_gene: TRBJ2-2
d_gene: NA

CDR3aa: CASKVWPPGANVLTF
CDR3nt: TGTGCCAGCAAGGTGTGGCCCCCGGGGGCCAACGTCCTGACTTTC
abundance: NA
v_gene: TRBV5-5
j_gene: TRBJ2-6
d_gene: NA

CDR3aa: CSAKGGYSYNEQFF
CDR3nt: TGCAGCGCAAAGGGCGGATACTCCTACAATGAGCAGTTCTTC
abundance: NA
v_gene: TRBV29-1
j_gene: TRBJ2-1
d_gene: NA

CDR3aa: CSVDGQTNYGYTF
CDR3nt: TGCAGCGTTGACGGGCAGACTAACTATGGCTACACCTTC
abundance: NA
v_gene: TRBV29-1
j_gene: TRBJ1-2
d_gene: NA

CDR3aa: CASSASRGWPQHF
CDR3nt: TGTGCCAGCAGTGCCAGTAGGGGCTGGCCCCAGCATTTT
abundance: NA
v_gene: TRBV6-1
j_gene: TRBJ1-5
d_gene: NA

CDR3aa: CASSLRGPSSYEQYF
CDR3nt: TGTGCCAGCAGCTTGCGGGGTCCAAGCTCCTACGAGCAGTACTTC
abundance: once
v_gene: TRBV5-6
j_gene: TRBJ2-7
d_gene: NA

CDR3aa: CASSAGGTRPYEQYF
CDR3nt: TGTGCCAGCAGCGCGGGGGGGACTAGACCCTACGAGCAGTACTTC
abundance: NA
v_gene: TRBV9
j_gene: TRBJ2-7
d_gene: TRBD2

CDR3aa: CASSPLRDVSGELFF
CDR3nt: TGCGCCAGCAGCCCGCTCCGGGACGTCTCCGGGGAGCTGTTTTTT
abundance: NA
v_gene: TRBV5-1
j_gene: TRBJ2-2
d_gene: NA

CDR3aa: CASSRLGDTQYF
CDR3nt: TGTGCCAGCAGCCGGCTTGGGGATACGCAGTATTTT
abundance: NA
v_gene: TRBV5-4
j_gene: TRBJ2-3
d_gene: NA

CDR3aa: CASRPPALQTMNTEAFF
CDR3nt: TGTGCCAGCAGACCCCCCGCCCTTCAGACCATGAACACTGAAGCTTTCTTT
abundance: NA
v_gene: TRBV28
j_gene: TRBJ1-1
d_gene: NA

CDR3aa: CASSQTPGLYEQYF
CDR3nt: TGCGCCAGCAGCCAGACCCCAGGCCTTTACGAGCAGTACTTC
abundance: NA
v_gene: TRBV4-1
j_gene: TRBJ2-7
d_gene: NA

CDR3aa: CASSLGPAEINTGELFF
CDR3nt: TGTGCCAGCAGCTTAGGTCCGGCGGAGATTAACACCGGGGAGCTGTTTTTT
abundance: NA
v_gene: TRBV11-3
j_gene: TRBJ2-2
d_gene: NA

CDR3aa: CASSLPGGSGYTF
CDR3nt: TGTGCCAGCTCATTACCTGGGGGGTCTGGCTACACCTTC
abundance: NA
v_gene: TRBV18
j_gene: TRBJ1-2
d_gene: NA

CDR3aa: CASSPGPLSEQFF
CDR3nt: TGTGCCAGCAGCCCAGGACCCCTAAGTGAGCAGTTCTTC
abundance: NA
v_gene: TRBV5-5
j_gene: TRBJ2-1
d_gene: NA

CDR3aa: CASSARGGGTSTYEQYF
CDR3nt: TGTGCCAGCAGTGCCCGAGGTGGGGGGACTAGTACATACGAGCAGTACTTC
abundance: NA
v_gene: TRBV6-1
j_gene: TRBJ2-7
d_gene: TRBD2

CDR3aa: CAADSGANVLTF
CDR3nt: TGTGCCGCGGACTCTGGGGCCAACGTCCTGACTTTC
abundance: NA
v_gene: TRBV25-1
j_gene: TRBJ2-6
d_gene: NA

CDR3aa: CASSLFIVAENEKLFF
CDR3nt: TGTGCCAGCAGCTTATTTATTGTGGCGGAAAATGAAAAACTGTTTTTT
abundance: NA
v_gene: TRBV7-2
j_gene: TRBJ1-4
d_gene: NA

CDR3aa: CASSWTGLTEAFF
CDR3nt: TGTGCCAGCAGCTGGACAGGTTTAACTGAAGCTTTCTTT
abundance: NA
v_gene: TRBV7-2
j_gene: TRBJ1-1
d_gene: TRBD1

CDR3aa: CASRPTQPYNEQFF
CDR3nt: TGTGCCAGCAGGCCTACCCAGCCCTACAATGAGCAGTTCTTC
abundance: once
v_gene: TRBV5-6
j_gene: TRBJ2-1
d_gene: NA

CDR3aa: CASSLGRQVQETQYF
CDR3nt: TGTGCCAGCAGCTTAGGTAGACAGGTCCAAGAGACCCAGTACTTC
abundance: NA
v_gene: TRBV11-3
j_gene: TRBJ2-5
d_gene: NA

CDR3aa: CASSLLSASSTDTQYF
CDR3nt: TGCGCCAGCAGCTTGCTCAGCGCTTCTAGCACAGATACGCAGTATTTT
abundance: NA
v_gene: TRBV5-1
j_gene: TRBJ2-3
d_gene: NA

CDR3aa: CASSLGGANYGYTF
CDR3nt: TGTGCCAGCAGCTTGGGTGGAGCTAACTATGGCTACACCTTC
abundance: NA
v_gene: TRBV11-2
j_gene: TRBJ1-2
d_gene: NA

CDR3aa: CASSNDRTGEKYF
CDR3nt: TGTGCCAGCAGTAACGACAGAACCGGGGAGAAGTACTTC
abundance: NA
v_gene: TRBV2
j_gene: TRBJ2-7
d_gene: NA

CDR3aa: CASSSTGQDAFF
CDR3nt: TGTGCCAGCTCATCCACGGGACAGGATGCTTTCTTT
abundance: NA
v_gene: TRBV18
j_gene: TRBJ1-1
d_gene: TRBD1

CDR3aa: CASSWGGGSPYEQYF
CDR3nt: TGTGCCAGCAGCTGGGGGGGCGGGAGCCCGTACGAGCAGTACTTC
abundance: NA
v_gene: TRBV5-4
j_gene: TRBJ2-7
d_gene: NA

CDR3aa: CASSRHRTNEKLFF
CDR3nt: TGTGCCAGCAGCCGACACCGAACTAATGAAAAACTGTTTTTT
abundance: NA
v_gene: TRBV6-5
j_gene: TRBJ1-4
d_gene: NA

CDR3aa: CASSDGIFNEQFF
CDR3nt: TGTGCCAGCAGCGATGGGATTTTCAATGAGCAGTTCTTC
abundance: NA
v_gene: TRBV7-3
j_gene: TRBJ2-1
d_gene: NA

CDR3aa: CAIRGSAGDQPQHF
CDR3nt: TGTGCCATCCGGGGGTCCGCCGGGGACCAGCCCCAGCATTTT
abundance: once
v_gene: TRBV10-3
j_gene: TRBJ1-5
d_gene: NA

CDR3aa: CASSSSGSRYEQYF
CDR3nt: TGTGCCAGCAGTTCAAGCGGGAGTCGATACGAGCAGTACTTC
abundance: NA
v_gene: TRBV28
j_gene: TRBJ2-7
d_gene: TRBD2

CDR3aa: CASSQRTSWDEQFF
CDR3nt: TGTGCCAGCAGCCAAAGGACTAGTTGGGATGAGCAGTTCTTC
abundance: NA
v_gene: TRBV14
j_gene: TRBJ2-1
d_gene: TRBD2

CDR3aa: CASSELSSREWSQPQHF
CDR3nt: TGTGCCAGCAGTGAATTATCCAGCCGAGAATGGAGTCAGCCCCAGCATTTT
abundance: NA
v_gene: TRBV6-1
j_gene: TRBJ1-5
d_gene: NA